The 5 T cell receptor beta chains listed next were all sequenced from one sample in a study of control samples from healthy donors and cancer patients. Sequenced by immunoSEQ multiplex PCR; TCRdb stores in-frame clones only, minus some. The profile shows over 120,000 clones, 91% of them singletons. Input material: blood. These receptors came from a man aged 30-40 years in good health.

V is TRBV28 and J is TRBJ1-2, with a weak D call TRBD1 (5 bases). Per germline, CDR1 MDHEN and CDR2 SYDVKM. This CDR3 contains 15 residues. V was clipped by 2 bases and J by 6 bases, with 16 bases between them. Here the CDR3 DNA reads TGTGCCAGCAGTTTACCGGCACTTGGCAGGGATGGCTACACCTTC. Protein: CASSLPALGRDGYTF.

The sample holds one count of this clone. The gene calls are TRBV6-5 and TRBJ1-2; D gene ambiguous. The germline V and J ends were trimmed by 0 bases and 1 base, with 12 bases remaining between them. The germline V gene encodes CDR1 MNHEY and CDR2 SVGAGI. The CDR3 contains 16 residues. The CDR3 loop reads CASSYSLTGVNYGYTF. DNA for the CDR3: TGTGCCAGCAGTTACTCGCTTACCGGGGTTAACTATGGCTACACCTTC.

In this sample, this clone turned up once. The V call is TRBV3-1 (or the pseudogene TRBV3-2), the J call TRBJ2-7; the D is unclear. Germline assignment: CDR1 LGHDT and CDR2 YNNKEL (reference sequence). CDR3 length: 11 amino acids. V gave up 6 bases and J gave up 5 bases, with 8 bases separating them. The CDR3 DNA is TGTGCCAGCAGGCAGATGGACGAGCAGTACTTC. This encodes CASRQMDEQYF.

This chain links TRBV5-5 with TRBJ1-3; 7 bases are shared with TRBD1. Germline values: CDR1 SGHKS, CDR2 YYEKEE (reference sequence). Germline trimming cut 0 bases from V and 2 bases from J; bases unmatched to any gene: 8. There are 17 residues in the CDR3. CDR3 bases: TGTGCCAGCAGCTTGGCCTGGGGGACAGCCCCTGGAAACACCATATATTTT. It encodes CASSLAWGTAPGNTIYF. The full variable domain, completed using reference TRBV5-5 and TRBJ1-3, is DAGVTQSPTHLIKTRGQQVTLRCSPISGHKSVSWYQQVLGQGPQFIFQYYEKEERGRGNFPDRFSARQFPNYSSELNVNALLLGDSALYLCASSLAWGTAPGNTIYFGEGSWLTVV.

In DNA form, the CDR3 reads TGCAGCGTTGAACGGGGTAACACTGAAGCTTTCTTT. Amino acids: CSVERGNTEAFF. The genes are TRBV29-1 and TRBJ1-1; D call uncertain. This CDR3 region has 12 residues. V shed 2 bases and J shed 2 bases, with 6 bases lying between them. CDR1 is SQVTM and CDR2 is ANQGSEA in the germline V gene.